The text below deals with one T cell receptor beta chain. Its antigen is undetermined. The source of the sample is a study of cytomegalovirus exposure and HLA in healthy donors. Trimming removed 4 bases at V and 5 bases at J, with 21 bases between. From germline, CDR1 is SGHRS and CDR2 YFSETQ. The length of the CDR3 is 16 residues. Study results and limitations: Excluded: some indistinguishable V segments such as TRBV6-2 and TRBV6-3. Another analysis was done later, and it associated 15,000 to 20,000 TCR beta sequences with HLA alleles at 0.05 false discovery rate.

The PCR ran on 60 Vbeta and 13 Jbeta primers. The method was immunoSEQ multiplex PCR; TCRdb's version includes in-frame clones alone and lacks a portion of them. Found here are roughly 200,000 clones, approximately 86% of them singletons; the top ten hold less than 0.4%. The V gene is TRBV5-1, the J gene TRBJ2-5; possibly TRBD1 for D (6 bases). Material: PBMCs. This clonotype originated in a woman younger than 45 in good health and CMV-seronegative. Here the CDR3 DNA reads TGCGCCAGCAGCCGAGTCTACAGGGCGGCCGGCGAGACCCAGTACTTC. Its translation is CASSRVYRAAGETQYF.